The 25 T cell receptor beta chains in this list originate from one sample, sequenced in a study of CD8 T cells in Susac syndrome. An input of about 0.45 to 1 ug of RNA was subjected to reverse transcription using random hexamers. Each CDR3 protein is one row after TCRdb ran MiXCR on the immunoSEQ multiplex PCR reads. The data hold about 90,000 distinct CDR3 sequences, with around 96% observed a single time. Source material: CD8+ T cells from PBMCs. The receptors stem from a human donor with Susac syndrome.

For this clonotype: One end of the junction fails to match germline, which may point to a read error. The chain joins TRBV29-1 to TRBJ2-1; 7 bases agree with TRBD2. Germline assignment: CDR1 SQVTM and CDR2 ANQGSEA. The CDR3 is 16 residues long. CDR3 protein: CSVVGSGTDSYNAQFF. For the CDR3, the DNA is TGCAGCGTTGTGGGAAGCGGGACTGACTCCTACAATGCGCAGTTCTTC.

The rearrangement joins TRBV6-5 to TRBJ2-1; possibly TRBD1 or TRBD2 for D (5 bases each). Germline V gene sequence: CDR1 MNHEY, CDR2 SVGAGI. This CDR3 is 14 amino acids long. V shed 4 bases and J shed 5 bases, with 12 bases lying between them. The chain's CDR3 is CASSFPGPNNEQFF. The CDR3 DNA reads TGTGCCAGCAGTTTCCCGGGACCGAACAATGAGCAGTTCTTC.

This chain joins TRBV7-9 and TRBJ2-6; D is unresolved. Germline V gene lookup returns CDR1 SEHNR and CDR2 FQNEAQ (reference sequence). Trimming took 9 bases from V and 0 from J, leaving 9 bases between them. This CDR3 contains 14 residues. The DNA for the CDR3 is TGTGCCAGTATAAGTAACTCTGGGGCCAACGTCCTGACTTTC. Translation gives CASISNSGANVLTF.

V gene TRBV14 combines with J gene TRBJ2-5; D call uncertain. Per germline, CDR1 SGHDN and CDR2 FVKESK. V was trimmed by 1 base and J by 2 bases, leaving 8 bases between them. The length of the CDR3 is 14 residues. In DNA form, the CDR3 reads TGTGCCAGCAGCCAAGCCAACAGTCAAGAGACCCAGTACTTC. Protein: CASSQANSQETQYF.

The chain is built from TRBV7-9 and TRBJ2-3, with D possibly TRBD1 on 6 matching bases. CDR1 is SEHNR, CDR2 FQNEAQ, per germline (reference sequence). The V end was cut by 5 bases, the J end by 5 bases, with 14 bases between. The CDR3 has 14 residues. Here the CDR3 reads CASSPNLRGDTQYF. CDR3 DNA sequence: TGTGCCAGCAGCCCTAACCTCAGGGGAGATACGCAGTATTTT.

The rearrangement joins TRBV20-1 to TRBJ2-5, with TRBD2 matching 8 bases. Germline values: CDR1 DFQATT, CDR2 SNEGSKA (reference sequence). The V and J ends lost 1 base and 1 base, in that order; junction bases with no gene match: 5. The CDR3 has 15 amino acids. The CDR3 DNA reads TGCAGTGCTAGAGTAGGAGCGGGGGCCCAAGAGACCCAGTACTTC. Protein product: CSARVGAGAQETQYF.

This chain connects TRBV5-6 to TRBJ2-1; 9 bases match TRBD1. Losses at the gene ends were 4 bases for V and 8 bases for J; bases not matched to a gene: 7. CDR3 length: 14 amino acids. The germline V gene has CDR1 SGHDT and CDR2 YYEEEE. The CDR3, as DNA: TGTGCCAGCAGCGTAGGACAGGGGTTCGATGAGCAGTTCTTC. Translating gives CASSVGQGFDEQFF.

This chain links TRBV7-8 with TRBJ2-7; tentatively, D is TRBD1 (5 bases). V gave up 5 bases and J gave up 5 bases, with 10 bases separating them. CDR3 length: 12 amino acids. Germline V gene sequence: CDR1 SGHVS, CDR2 FQNEAQ. This CDR3 is CASSGLTDEQYF. As DNA, the CDR3 is TGTGCCAGCAGCGGTCTGACAGACGAGCAGTACTTC. The full variable domain, rest sourced from reference TRBV7-8 and TRBJ2-7, is GAGVSQSPRYKVAKRGQDVALRCDPISGHVSLFWYQQALGQGPEFLTYFQNEAQLDKSGLPSDRFFAERPEGSVSTLKIQRTQQEDSAVYLCASSGLTDEQYFGPGTRLTVT.

This chain connects TRBV20-1 to TRBJ1-6; possibly TRBD1 for D (5 bases). V was cut by 6 bases and J by 9 bases, with 15 bases left in between. This CDR3 is built from 13 residues. Germline lookup yields CDR1 DFQATT and CDR2 SNEGSKA (reference sequence). The CDR3 reads CSAPGTQTSPLHF. Written as DNA, the CDR3 is TGCAGTGCCCCCGGGACCCAGACTTCACCCCTCCACTTT.

The chain recombines TRBV12-3 or TRBV12-4 with TRBJ1-5; D is unclear. Trimming took 1 base from V and 7 from J, leaving 8 bases between them. The CDR3 extends over 13 amino acids. The CDR3 DNA sequence: TGTGCCAGCAGTTTAGGGCAGGCCCAGCCCCAGCATTTT. Protein sequence: CASSLGQAQPQHF.

Of note for this clonotype: Given the absence of the conserved phenylalanine or tryptophan at the CDR3 end, a read error is likely. Here the CDR3 reads CSVEPENEQFY. Here the CDR3 DNA reads TGCAGCGTTGAACCGGAGAATGAGCAGTTCTAC. This sequence joins TRBV29-1 and TRBJ2-1; no clear D gene. CDR1 is SQVTM and CDR2 is ANQGSEA in the germline V gene. V was pared by 2 bases and J by 7 bases, with 6 bases between. The length of the CDR3 is 11 residues.

The CDR3 reads CSARAFPSNTEAFF. Written as DNA, the CDR3 is TGCAGTGCTAGAGCTTTCCCCTCCAACACTGAAGCTTTCTTT. The V gene is TRBV20-1, the J gene TRBJ1-1; D is ambiguous. The germline V gene encodes CDR1 DFQATT and CDR2 SNEGSKA (reference sequence). This CDR3 comprises 14 residues. V was trimmed by 1 base and J by 2 bases, leaving 11 bases between them.

The V gene is TRBV20-1, the J gene TRBJ2-3; either TRBD1 or TRBD2 may fit D (7 bases each). The CDR3 has 16 amino acids. From germline, CDR1 is DFQATT and CDR2 SNEGSKA (reference sequence). V lost 0 bases, J lost 3 bases, and 16 bases lay in between. The CDR3 bases are TGCAGTGCTAGAGATTCGGGGGAGGGGGCAACAGATACGCAGTATTTT. Amino acid sequence: CSARDSGEGATDTQYF.

The rearrangement uses TRBV19 and TRBJ2-1, with D unresolved. Trimming removed 7 bases at V and 5 bases at J, with 6 bases between. CDR3 length: 11 residues. The V gene's germline CDR1 is LNHDA and CDR2 SQIVND (reference sequence). The CDR3 loop reads CASTEHNEQFF. DNA for the CDR3: TGTGCCAGTACCGAACACAATGAGCAGTTCTTC.

This clonotype was recorded only once. The chain is built from TRBV7-9 and TRBJ1-1; D is possibly TRBD1 (5 bases). The CDR3 is 15 amino acids. CDR1 and CDR2 from the germline V gene are SEHNR and FQNEAQ (reference sequence). Trimming stripped 5 bases from V and 2 bases from J, with 15 bases between. CDR3 loop: CASSPRDLSNTEAFF. CDR3 nucleotide sequence: TGTGCCAGCAGCCCCCGGGACCTTTCTAACACTGAAGCTTTCTTT. The variable domain in full, completed from reference TRBV7-9 and TRBJ1-1, reads DTGVSQNPRHKITKRGQNVTFRCDPISEHNRLYWYRQTLGQGPEFLTYFQNEAQLEKSRLLSDRFSAERPKGSFSTLEIQRTEQGDSAMYLCASSPRDLSNTEAFFGQGTRLTVV.

This chain links TRBV18 with TRBJ2-2, with D possibly matching TRBD1 (6 bases). The CDR3 runs to 15 residues. V was pared by 5 bases and J by 5 bases, with 15 bases between. In germline, CDR1 is KGHSH, CDR2 LQKENI. CDR3 sequence reads: CASSVDRRLTGELFF. CDR3 coding DNA: TGTGCCAGCTCAGTCGACAGGAGATTAACCGGGGAGCTGTTTTTT.

The chain has TRBV5-1 and TRBJ2-5; D not certain. The ends were cut back, 0 bases at V and 1 base at J, with 7 bases in the middle. Germline CDR1 SGHRS, CDR2 YFSETQ. This CDR3 spans 14 amino acids. Here the CDR3 reads CASSLGLGQETQYF. CDR3 sequence (DNA): TGCGCCAGCAGCTTGGGGCTGGGCCAAGAGACCCAGTACTTC.

The chain couples TRBV28 to TRBJ2-5; 7 bases agree with TRBD1. Per germline, CDR1 MDHEN and CDR2 SYDVKM. The CDR3 consists of 15 residues. J was trimmed by 1 base and V by 6 bases; bases with no gene match: 8. The CDR3 here is CASSYTQGVQETQYF. DNA for the CDR3: TGTGCCAGCAGCTATACCCAGGGGGTCCAAGAGACCCAGTACTTC.

The chain links TRBV5-1 to TRBJ2-2, with 7 bases aligning to TRBD1. V lost 4 bases to trimming and J lost 4 bases; unmatched junction nucleotides: 7. CDR3 size: 15 residues. Germline V lookup: CDR1 SGHRS, CDR2 YFSETQ. CDR3 sequence (DNA): TGCGCCAGCAGCCATTCGACAGGGTCCACCGGGGAGCTGTTTTTT. It is translated as CASSHSTGSTGELFF. Full variable domain (remainder filled in from reference TRBV5-1 and TRBJ2-2): KAGVTQTPRYLIKTRGQQVTLSCSPISGHRSVSWYQQTPGQGLQFLFEYFSETQRNKGNFPGRFSGRQFSNSRSEMNVSTLELGDSALYLCASSHSTGSTGELFFGEGSRLTVL.

The count of this clonotype is one. This chain uses TRBV6-2 or TRBV6-3 with TRBJ1-1; D possibly corresponds to TRBD1 (5 bases). CDR1 and CDR2 from the germline V gene are MNHEY and SVGEGT. CDR3 length: 15 residues. Trimming shortened V by 7 bases and J by 1 base, and 16 bases separated the two germline ends. CDR3 loop: CASKQFRTPNTEAFF. Written as DNA, the CDR3 is TGTGCCAGCAAACAATTTCGGACACCGAACACTGAAGCTTTCTTT.

CDR3 amino acids: CASSVGAVNTEAFF. CDR3 DNA sequence: TGTGCCAGCAGCGTCGGGGCGGTGAACACTGAAGCTTTCTTT. The chain links TRBV6-5 to TRBJ1-1; perhaps TRBD1 as D (5 bases). The V gene lost 6 bases and the J gene lost 0 bases, with 11 bases spanning the gap. CDR1 MNHEY and CDR2 SVGAGI come from the germline V gene. The CDR3 has 14 amino acids.

The J gene is TRBJ2-2, the V gene TRBV2; 8 nucleotides line up with TRBD1. Unmatched junction bases numbered 3, after V lost 8 bases and J lost 1 base. The CDR3 loop spans 14 amino acids. CDR1 is SNHLY, CDR2 FYNNEI, per germline. The CDR3 coding sequence is TGTGCCAGCGGACAGGGACTGAACACCGGGGAGCTGTTTTTT. It is translated as CASGQGLNTGELFF. Complete variable domain (other parts from reference TRBV2 and TRBJ2-2): EPEVTQTPSHQVTQMGQEVILRCVPISNHLYFYWYRQILGQKVEFLVSFYNNEISEKSEIFDDQFSVERPDGSNFTLKIRSTKLEDSAMYFCASGQGLNTGELFFGEGSRLTVL.

The chain has TRBV19 and TRBJ2-3; D might be TRBD1 (6 bases). V was clipped by 3 bases and J by 0 bases, with 13 bases between them. The V gene's germline CDR1 is LNHDA and CDR2 SQIVND (reference sequence). The CDR3 runs to 16 residues. The CDR3 is CASSIPGTPSTDTQYF. The CDR3 DNA is TGTGCCAGTAGTATTCCCGGGACACCTAGCACAGATACGCAGTATTTT. Variable domain in full (rest from reference TRBV19 and TRBJ2-3): DGGITQSPKYLFRKEGQNVTLSCEQNLNHDAMYWYRQDPGQGLRLIYYSQIVNDFQKGDIAEGYSVSREKKESFPLTVTSAQKNPTAFYLCASSIPGTPSTDTQYFGPGTRLTVL.

The chain uses TRBV2 and TRBJ2-5; D uncertain. V lost 8 bases to trimming and J lost 2 bases, with 15 bases between them. From germline, CDR1 is SNHLY and CDR2 FYNNEI. The length of the CDR3 is 14 residues. CDR3 region: CASRPSPSQETQYF. Here the CDR3 DNA reads TGTGCCAGCCGGCCATCACCCTCTCAAGAGACCCAGTACTTC.

The chain carries TRBV2 and TRBJ2-5, with 8 bases fitting TRBD2. Germline CDR1 is SNHLY and CDR2 is FYNNEI. CDR3 length equals 12 residues. J was trimmed by 1 base and V by 11 bases; bases with no gene match: 3. The CDR3: CAGGTSQETQYF. The CDR3 region has the DNA TGTGCCGGGGGGACTAGCCAAGAGACCCAGTACTTC.